One T cell receptor (beta chain) is described in this entry. As originally analysed: Amplification of reference gene primers provided the estimated nucleated cell counts. Only in-frame clones appear in the TCRdb table, and some are missing; sequencing was by immunoSEQ multiplex PCR. V, J and clone size are those of that table, while D and trimming were read from the DNA. The data show around 200,000 clones, about 90% seen once. This entry comes from a study of blood T cell repertoires in COVID-19. Turning to the study itself: The United States, Italy and Spain were the sources of the acute and convalescent COVID-19 samples.

V dropped 2 bases and J dropped 0; count of bases not matched to a gene: 6. This CDR3 is 17 amino acids long. Germline values: CDR1 SGHNT, CDR2 YENEEA. This chain joins TRBV11-3 and TRBJ2-1, with TRBD2 matching over 8 bases. The clonotype comes from a man aged 18 to 29 with active or convalescent COVID-19. Material: peripheral blood. This CDR3 reads CASSLTSLAGSYNEQFF. The CDR3 DNA follows: TGTGCCAGCAGCTTAACTTCGCTAGCGGGCTCCTACAATGAGCAGTTCTTC. The complete variable domain, with remaining parts taken from reference TRBV11-3 and TRBJ2-1, reads EAGVVQSPRYKIIEKKQPVAFWCNPISGHNTLYWYLQNLGQGPELLIRYENEEAVDDSQLPKDRFSAERLKGVDSTLKIQPAELGDSAVYLCASSLTSLAGSYNEQFFGPGTRLTVL.